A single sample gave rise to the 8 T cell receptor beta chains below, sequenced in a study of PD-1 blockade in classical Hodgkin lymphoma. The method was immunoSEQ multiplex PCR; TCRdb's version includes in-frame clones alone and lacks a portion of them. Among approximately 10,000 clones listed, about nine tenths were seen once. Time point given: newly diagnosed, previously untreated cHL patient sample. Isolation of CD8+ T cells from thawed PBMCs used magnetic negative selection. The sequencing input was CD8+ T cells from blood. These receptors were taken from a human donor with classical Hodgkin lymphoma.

The CDR3 sequence is CASTTGRRDEKLFF. The CDR3 DNA reads TGTGCCAGCACCACAGGACGGAGGGATGAAAAACTGTTTTTT. The rearrangement joins TRBV2 to TRBJ1-4; possible D gene TRBD1, 5 bases. Trimming stripped 7 bases from V and 6 bases from J, with 15 bases between. CDR1 and CDR2 from the germline V gene are SNHLY and FYNNEI. The CDR3 consists of 14 residues.

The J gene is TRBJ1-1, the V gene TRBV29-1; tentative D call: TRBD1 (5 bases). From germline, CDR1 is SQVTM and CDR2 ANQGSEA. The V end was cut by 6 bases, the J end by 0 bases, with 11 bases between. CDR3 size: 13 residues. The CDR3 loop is CSVLRDLNTEAFF. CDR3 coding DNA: TGCAGCGTGCTCAGGGACTTGAACACTGAAGCTTTCTTT.

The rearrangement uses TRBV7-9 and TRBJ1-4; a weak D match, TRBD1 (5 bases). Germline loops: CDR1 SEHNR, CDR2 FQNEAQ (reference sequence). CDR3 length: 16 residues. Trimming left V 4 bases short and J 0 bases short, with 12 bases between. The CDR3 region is CASSSTRQSTNEKLFF. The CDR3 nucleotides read TGTGCCAGCAGCTCTACGAGACAGTCAACTAATGAAAAACTGTTTTTT.

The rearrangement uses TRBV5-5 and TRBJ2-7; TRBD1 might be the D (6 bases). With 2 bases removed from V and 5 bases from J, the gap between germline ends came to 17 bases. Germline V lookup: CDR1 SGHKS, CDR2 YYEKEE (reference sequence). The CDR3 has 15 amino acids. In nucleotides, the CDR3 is TGTGCCAGCAGCTTAGATGAGGGGGTCGTCCACGAGCAGTACTTC. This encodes CASSLDEGVVHEQYF.

The CDR3, as DNA: TGTGCCAGTAGTAGGTCTCCGGGGGCCCACCAAGAGACCCAGTACTTC. It is translated as CASSRSPGAHQETQYF. The chain joins TRBV19 to TRBJ2-5, with D perhaps matching TRBD1 or TRBD2 (6 bases each). V lost 4 bases, J lost 0 bases, and 15 bases lay in between. CDR3 length equals 16 residues. Germline V gene data show CDR1 as LNHDA and CDR2 as SQIVND (reference sequence). Full variable domain (rest looked up from reference TRBV19 and TRBJ2-5): DGGITQSPKYLFRKEGQNVTLSCEQNLNHDAMYWYRQDPGQGLRLIYYSQIVNDFQKGDIAEGYSVSREKKESFPLTVTSAQKNPTAFYLCASSRSPGAHQETQYFGPGTRLLVL.

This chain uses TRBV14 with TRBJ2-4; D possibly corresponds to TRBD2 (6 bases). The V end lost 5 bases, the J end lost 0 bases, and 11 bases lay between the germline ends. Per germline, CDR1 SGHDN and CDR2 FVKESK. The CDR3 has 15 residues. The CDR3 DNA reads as TGTGCCAGCAGCATACTGGGGGGAGCCAAAAACATTCAGTACTTC. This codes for CASSILGGAKNIQYF.

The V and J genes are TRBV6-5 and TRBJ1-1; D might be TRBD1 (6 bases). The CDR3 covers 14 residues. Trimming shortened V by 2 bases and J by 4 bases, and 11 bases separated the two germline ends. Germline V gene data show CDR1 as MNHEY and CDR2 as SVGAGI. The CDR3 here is CASSYAGAGTEAFF. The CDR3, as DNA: TGTGCCAGCAGTTACGCGGGGGCGGGCACTGAAGCTTTCTTT.

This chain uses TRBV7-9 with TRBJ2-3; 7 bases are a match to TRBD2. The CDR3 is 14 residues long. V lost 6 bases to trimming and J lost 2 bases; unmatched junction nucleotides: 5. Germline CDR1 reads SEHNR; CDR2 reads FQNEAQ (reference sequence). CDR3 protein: CASRGGTNTDTQYF. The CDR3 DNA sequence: TGTGCCAGCAGGGGGGGGACTAACACAGATACGCAGTATTTT.